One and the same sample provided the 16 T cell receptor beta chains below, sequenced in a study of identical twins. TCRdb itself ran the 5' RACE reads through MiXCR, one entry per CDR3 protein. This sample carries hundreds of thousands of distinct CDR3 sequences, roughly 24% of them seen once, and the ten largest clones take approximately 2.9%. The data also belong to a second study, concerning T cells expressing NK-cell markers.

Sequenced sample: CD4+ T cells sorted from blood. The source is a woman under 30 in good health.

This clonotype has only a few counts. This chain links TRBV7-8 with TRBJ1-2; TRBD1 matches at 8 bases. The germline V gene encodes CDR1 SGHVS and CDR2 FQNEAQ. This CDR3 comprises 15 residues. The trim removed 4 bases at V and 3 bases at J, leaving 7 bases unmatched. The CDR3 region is CASSWTGTLYYGYTF. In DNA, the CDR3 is TGTGCCAGCAGCTGGACAGGGACCCTTTACTATGGCTACACCTTC.

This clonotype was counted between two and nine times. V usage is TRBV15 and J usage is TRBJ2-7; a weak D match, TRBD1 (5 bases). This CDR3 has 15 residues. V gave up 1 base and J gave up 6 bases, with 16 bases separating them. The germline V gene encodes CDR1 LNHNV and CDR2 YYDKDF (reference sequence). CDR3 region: CATSRGQLPSLEQYF. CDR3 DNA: TGTGCCACCAGCAGAGGACAGCTTCCCTCCCTCGAGCAGTACTTC.

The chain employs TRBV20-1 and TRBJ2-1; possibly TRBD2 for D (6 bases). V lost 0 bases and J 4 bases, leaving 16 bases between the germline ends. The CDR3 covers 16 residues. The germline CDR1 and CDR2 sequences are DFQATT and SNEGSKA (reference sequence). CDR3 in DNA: TGCAGTGCTAGAGATGGGCCCGGGACTCAATACAATGAGCAGTTCTTC. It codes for CSARDGPGTQYNEQFF.

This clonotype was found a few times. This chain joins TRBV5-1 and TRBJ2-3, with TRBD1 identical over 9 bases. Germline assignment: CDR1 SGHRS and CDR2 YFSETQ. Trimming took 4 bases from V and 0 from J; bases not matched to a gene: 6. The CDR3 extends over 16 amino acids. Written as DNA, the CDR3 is TGCGCCAGCAGCCGAGGGGACAGGGTGAGCACAGATACGCAGTATTTT. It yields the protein CASSRGDRVSTDTQYF.

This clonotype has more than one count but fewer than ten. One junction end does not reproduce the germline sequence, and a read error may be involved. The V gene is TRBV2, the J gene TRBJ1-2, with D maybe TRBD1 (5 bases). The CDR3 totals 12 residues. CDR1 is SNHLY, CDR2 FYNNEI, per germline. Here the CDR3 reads CAGREVSYGYTF. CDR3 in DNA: TGTGCCGGCAGGGAAGTATCGTATGGCTACACCTTC.

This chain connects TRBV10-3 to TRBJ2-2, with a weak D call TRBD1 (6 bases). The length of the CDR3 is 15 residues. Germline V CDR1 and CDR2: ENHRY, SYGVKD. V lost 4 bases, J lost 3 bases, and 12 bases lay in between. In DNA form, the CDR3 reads TGTGCCATCAGTGCCAGGGGTACGGACACCGGGGAGCTGTTTTTT. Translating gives CAISARGTDTGELFF.

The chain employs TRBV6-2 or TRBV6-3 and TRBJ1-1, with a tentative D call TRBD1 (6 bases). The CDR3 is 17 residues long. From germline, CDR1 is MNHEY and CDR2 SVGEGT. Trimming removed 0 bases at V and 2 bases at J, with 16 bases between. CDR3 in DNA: TGTGCCAGCAGTTACTCGGGGGGGACAACCGCTAACACTGAAGCTTTCTTT. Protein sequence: CASSYSGGTTANTEAFF.

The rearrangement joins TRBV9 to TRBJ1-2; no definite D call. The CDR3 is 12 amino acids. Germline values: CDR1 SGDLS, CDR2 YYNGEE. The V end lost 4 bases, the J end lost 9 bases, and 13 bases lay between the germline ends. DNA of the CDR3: TGTGCCAGCAGCCCCCGATCGAGAAGCTACACCTTC. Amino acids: CASSPRSRSYTF.

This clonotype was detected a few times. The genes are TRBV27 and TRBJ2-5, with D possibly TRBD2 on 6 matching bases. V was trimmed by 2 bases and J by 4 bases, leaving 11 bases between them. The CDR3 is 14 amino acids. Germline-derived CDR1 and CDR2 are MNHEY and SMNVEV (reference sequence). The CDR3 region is CASSLGGARETQYF. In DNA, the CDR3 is TGTGCCAGCAGTTTAGGAGGGGCGCGAGAGACCCAGTACTTC.

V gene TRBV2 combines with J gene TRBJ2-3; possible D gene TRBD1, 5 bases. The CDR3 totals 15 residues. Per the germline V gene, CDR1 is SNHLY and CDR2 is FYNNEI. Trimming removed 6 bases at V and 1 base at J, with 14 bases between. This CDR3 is CASRRYRIGTDTQYF. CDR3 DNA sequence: TGTGCCAGCAGACGATACAGGATCGGCACAGATACGCAGTATTTT. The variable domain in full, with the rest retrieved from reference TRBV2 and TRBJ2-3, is EPEVTQTPSHQVTQMGQEVILRCVPISNHLYFYWYRQILGQKVEFLVSFYNNEISEKSEIFDDQFSVERPDGSNFTLKIRSTKLEDSAMYFCASRRYRIGTDTQYFGPGTRLTVL.

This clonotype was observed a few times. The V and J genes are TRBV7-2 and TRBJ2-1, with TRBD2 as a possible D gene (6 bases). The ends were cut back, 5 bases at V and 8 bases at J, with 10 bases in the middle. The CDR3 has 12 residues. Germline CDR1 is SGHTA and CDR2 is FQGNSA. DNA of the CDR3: TGTGCCAGCAGCCGGGCGGGATATGAGCAGTTCTTC. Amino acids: CASSRAGYEQFF.

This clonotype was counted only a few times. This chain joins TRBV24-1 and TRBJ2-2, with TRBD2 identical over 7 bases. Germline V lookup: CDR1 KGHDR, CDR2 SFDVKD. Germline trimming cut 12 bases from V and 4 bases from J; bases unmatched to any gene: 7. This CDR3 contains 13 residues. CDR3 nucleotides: TGTGCCCCCAAGGGAGGGGCCACCGGGGAGCTGTTTTTT. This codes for CAPKGGATGELFF.

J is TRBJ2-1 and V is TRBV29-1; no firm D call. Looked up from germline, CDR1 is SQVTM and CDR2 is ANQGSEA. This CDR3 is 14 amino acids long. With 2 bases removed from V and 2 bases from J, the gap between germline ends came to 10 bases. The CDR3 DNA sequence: TGCAGCGTTGAATCACTCTTGACCTACAATGAGCAGTTCTTC. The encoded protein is CSVESLLTYNEQFF.

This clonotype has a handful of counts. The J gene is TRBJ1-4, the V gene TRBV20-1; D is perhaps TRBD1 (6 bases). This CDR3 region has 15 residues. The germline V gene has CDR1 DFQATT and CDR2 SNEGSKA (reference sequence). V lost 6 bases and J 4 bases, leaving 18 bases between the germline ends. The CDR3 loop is CSAVRGSMGNEKLFF. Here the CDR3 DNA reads TGCAGTGCCGTTAGGGGGAGCATGGGTAATGAAAAACTGTTTTTT.

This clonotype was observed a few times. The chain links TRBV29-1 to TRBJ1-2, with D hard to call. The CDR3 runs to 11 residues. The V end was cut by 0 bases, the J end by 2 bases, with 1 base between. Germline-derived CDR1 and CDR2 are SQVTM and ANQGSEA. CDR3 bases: TGCAGCGTTGAAGAAAACTATGGCTACACCTTC. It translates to CSVEENYGYTF.

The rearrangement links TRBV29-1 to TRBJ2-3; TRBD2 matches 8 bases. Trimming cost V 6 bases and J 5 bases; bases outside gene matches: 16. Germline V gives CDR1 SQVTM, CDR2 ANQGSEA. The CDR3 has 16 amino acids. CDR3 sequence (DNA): TGCAGCGTACGCGGGCAGGCTAGCGGGTATATAGATACGCAGTATTTT. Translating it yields CSVRGQASGYIDTQYF.